This T cell receptor beta chain was recorded in a study of molecular identifiers for immune sequencing clone quantification. This clonotype was counted only a few times. TCRdb processed the PCR reads anew with MiXCR; each CDR3 protein has one entry. This sample yields more than 450,000 distinct CDR3 sequences, of which over 20% are seen a single time; approximately 0.8% belongs to the top ten. The CDR3 is 17 amino acids. V was cut by 3 bases and J by 4 bases, with 18 bases left in between. Input for naive CD8 libraries was roughly 20,000 to 1,000,000 sorted cells; the RNA fraction used was 10%, 30% or 50%.

V is TRBV12-3 or TRBV12-4 and J is TRBJ2-2, with D maybe TRBD1 (5 bases). Material: naive CD8+ T cells from blood, with Jurkat cell RNA spiked in. As for subset: FACS-sorted CD8+CD4-CCR7+CD45RA+ naive T cells. The source is a human donor in good health. Some libraries in this study had Jurkat cell RNA spiked in. CDR3 nucleotide sequence: TGTGCCAGCAGTTTTTTTGATCAGGGCCTGGTCACCGGGGAGCTGTTTTTT. Translation gives CASSFFDQGLVTGELFF.